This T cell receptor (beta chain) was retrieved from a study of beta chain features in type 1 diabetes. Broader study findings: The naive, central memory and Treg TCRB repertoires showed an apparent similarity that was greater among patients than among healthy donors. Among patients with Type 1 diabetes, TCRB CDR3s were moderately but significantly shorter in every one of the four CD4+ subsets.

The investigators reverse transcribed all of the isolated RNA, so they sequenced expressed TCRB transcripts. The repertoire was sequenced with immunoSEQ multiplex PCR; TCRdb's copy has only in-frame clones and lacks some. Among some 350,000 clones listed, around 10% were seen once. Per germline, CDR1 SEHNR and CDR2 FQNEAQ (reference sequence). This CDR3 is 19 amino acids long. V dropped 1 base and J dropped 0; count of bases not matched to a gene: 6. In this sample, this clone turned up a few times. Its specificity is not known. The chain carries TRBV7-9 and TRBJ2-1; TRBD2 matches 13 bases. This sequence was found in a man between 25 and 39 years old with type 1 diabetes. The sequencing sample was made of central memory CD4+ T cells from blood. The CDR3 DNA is TGTGCCAGCAGCTTAGGACTAGCGGGAGGTGTCAACTCCTACAATGAGCAGTTCTTC. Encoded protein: CASSLGLAGGVNSYNEQFF.